This T cell receptor (beta chain) was identified in a study of CD8 T cells in Susac syndrome (dated 2019 in TCRdb). In the study overall: The study used repertoire sequencing to test whether antigen drove CD8+ T cell activation and differentiation in Susac syndrome. Findings and caveats that apply to the study as a whole: The number of individuals in the TCR sequencing and HLA analysis was recognized as being relatively small.

The V end loses 3 bases and the J end loses 7 bases, and a stretch of 13 bases separates them. The CDR3, cysteine through phenylalanine, is 14 amino acids long. Only CDR3 DNA remains: 42 bases, in frame from the first base. According to the germline V gene, CDR1 reads KGHDR and CDR2 reads SFDVKD. RNA was extracted using the RNeasy kit, and about 0.5 to 1 microgram was reverse transcribed with random hexamers. The immunoSEQ multiplex PCR assay, which covers 54 Vbeta and 13 Jbeta segments, was used to amplify TCR beta CDR3 regions. Bias from PCR amplification was corrected by using a synthetic template baseline for primer optimization and for computational correction. The authors processed their data as follows. Reads were assigned to V, D and J genes according to IMGT and analyzed in immunoSEQ Analyzer, with only productive sequences retained. To calculate clonality, Shannon entropy was normalized by log2 of the number of productive unique sequences and then subtracted from one. For each patient and control, public and private clones were evaluated among the 100 most prevalent clones. Clones were defined as Susac-specific if absent from the healthy and MS cohorts, from 1052 published viral clones and from other ImmuneACCESS disease sequences. Using fastp trimming at Q25 and MiXCR clonotype assembly, TCRdb reanalyzed the public sequencing data and kept in-frame beta chains. Entries are consolidated by CDR3 protein sequence, retaining the most common genes and DNA. The V and J calls, along with clone size, are taken from TCRdb and not from the paper's own processing. Across this sample there are approximately 210,000 distinct CDR3 sequences, with 95% seen only once. The ten largest make up roughly 0.1% of the sample.

High-throughput TCR beta sequencing profiled peripheral blood CD8+ and CD4+ T cells from healthy donors, Susac syndrome patients and multiple sclerosis patients. The multiple sclerosis controls were treatment-naive patients whose relapsing-remitting disease, either stable or active, fulfilled the revised McDonald criteria. CD8+ TEMRA cells were enriched by FACS, while bulk CD8+ and CD4+ T cells were purified by magnetic negative isolation. Blood was collected in EDTA tubes and processed within 24 hours, with PBMCs isolated through density gradient centrifugation. PBMCs intended for TCR sequencing were cryopreserved in liquid nitrogen and were subsequently thawed in a 37 degrees C water bath. The sorted or isolated CD4+, CD8+ and CD8+ TEMRA cells had a purity of 90% or higher. In regard to this clonotype: Its antigen is not yet known. Base-call qualities are not available, and no considerably larger clone is one nucleotide away.

The sample comprised CD4+ T cells from PBMCs. This sequence uses TRBV24-1 and TRBJ2-3, with the D call perhaps TRBD1 or TRBD2, as 5 bases match in each case. This sequence was found in a human donor with multiple sclerosis. The nucleotide sequence is TGTGCCACCAGTGATAGAAATCAGGGACATACGCAGTATTTT. Translation gives CATSDRNQGHTQYF.